Each of the 27 T cell receptor beta chains below was sequenced from the same sample in a study of cytomegalovirus exposure and HLA in healthy donors. Primers included in the PCR were 60 Vbeta and 13 Jbeta primers. TCRdb's copy holds only in-frame clones and misses some; the assay was immunoSEQ multiplex PCR. This table has about 150,000 clones, 75% appearing once. Sequencing was carried out using PBMCs. The receptor source for this set is a man between 18 and 29 years old in good health and CMV-seropositive.

The J gene is TRBJ2-7, the V gene TRBV5-8; D ambiguous. This CDR3 contains 16 residues. CDR1 and CDR2 from the germline V gene are SGHTS and YDEGEE. V lost 3 bases and J 2 bases, leaving 18 bases between the germline ends. The CDR3 reads CASSSSLWQAAYEQYF. In DNA form, the CDR3 reads TGTGCCAGCAGCTCCTCCCTTTGGCAGGCCGCCTACGAGCAGTACTTC.

This rearrangement joins TRBV15 to TRBJ1-4, with 10 bases that match TRBD1. The germline gives CDR1 LNHNV, CDR2 YYDKDF (reference sequence). V trimming: 6 bases; J trimming: 5 bases; junction bases outside the gene matches: 6. The CDR3 length is 15 residues. CDR3 loop: CATSRMDRGNEKLFF. CDR3 bases: TGTGCCACCAGTAGAATGGACAGGGGGAATGAAAAACTGTTTTTT.

The chain employs TRBV27 and TRBJ1-2; D ambiguous. Between the trimmed V and J ends, which lost 4 bases and 6 bases, there was a span of 18 bases. This CDR3 region has 15 residues. Germline V gene sequence: CDR1 MNHEY, CDR2 SMNVEV (reference sequence). The CDR3 reads CASSSRDEGSHGYTF. The CDR3 nucleotides are TGTGCCAGCAGTTCCCGAGATGAGGGATCCCATGGCTACACCTTC.

The chain uses TRBV30 and TRBJ2-1; D might be TRBD1 (5 bases). There are 13 residues in the CDR3. Trimming shortened V by 3 bases and J by 7 bases, and 13 bases separated the two germline ends. Germline V CDR1 and CDR2: GTSNPN, SVGIG (reference sequence). The CDR3 loop reads CAWSRQLRNEQFF. The CDR3 nucleotides are TGTGCCTGGAGCCGACAGTTAAGGAATGAGCAGTTCTTC.

The V gene is TRBV5-8, the J gene TRBJ1-6; D not certain. Deletions cut 4 bases from V and 2 bases from J, with 10 bases between. The CDR3 is 15 amino acids. CDR1 is SGHTS and CDR2 is YDEGEE in the germline V gene. The CDR3 protein is CASSAVRAYNSPLHF. The CDR3 nucleotides are TGTGCCAGCAGCGCCGTGAGGGCCTATAATTCACCCCTCCACTTT.

The chain uses TRBV2 and TRBJ1-1; 9 bases match TRBD1. V lost 4 bases to trimming and J lost 7 bases; unmatched junction nucleotides: 10. This CDR3 region has 15 residues. The germline CDR1 and CDR2 sequences are SNHLY and FYNNEI. The CDR3 DNA follows: TGTGCCAGCAGTGGGCTTGGACAGGGGTTTAGTGAAGCTTTCTTT. Amino acids: CASSGLGQGFSEAFF. Full variable domain (remainder filled in from reference TRBV2 and TRBJ1-1): EPEVTQTPSHQVTQMGQEVILRCVPISNHLYFYWYRQILGQKVEFLVSFYNNEISEKSEIFDDQFSVERPDGSNFTLKIRSTKLEDSAMYFCASSGLGQGFSEAFFGQGTRLTVV.

The rearrangement links TRBV4-2 to TRBJ2-3; no firm D call. The CDR3 is 14 residues long. Trimming removed 7 bases at V and 1 base at J, with 12 bases between. Germline V gene lookup returns CDR1 LGHNA and CDR2 YNFKEQ. CDR3 sequence (DNA): TGTGCCAGCAATTCTCTTCCGGGCACAGATACGCAGTATTTT. It codes for CASNSLPGTDTQYF.

This clone was recorded once. The chain is built from TRBV28 and TRBJ2-6; D is unclear. Germline CDR1 reads MDHEN; CDR2 reads SYDVKM. Trimming shortened V by 5 bases and J by 2 bases, and 10 bases separated the two germline ends. The CDR3 is 15 residues long. The CDR3 sequence is CASSKVLAGANVLTF. The CDR3 bases are TGTGCCAGCAGTAAAGTCCTAGCTGGGGCCAACGTCCTGACTTTC.

J is TRBJ2-1 and V is TRBV18; TRBD2 agrees at 9 bases. J was trimmed by 3 bases and V by 4 bases; bases with no gene match: 7. CDR3 size: 16 residues. The germline V gene encodes CDR1 KGHSH and CDR2 LQKENI. CDR3 protein: CASSLALAGVYNEQFF. In DNA form, the CDR3 reads TGTGCCAGCTCACTTGCCTTAGCGGGAGTCTACAATGAGCAGTTCTTC.

A note on this clone: Its ends do not fully match the called genes, so a read error is possible. The chain employs TRBV5-1 and TRBJ1-1; D possibly corresponds to TRBD1 (5 bases). The CDR3 covers 17 residues. Germline V gene sequence: CDR1 SGHRS, CDR2 YFSETQ. CDR3 DNA: TGCGCCAGCCGCTTGGGGGGAGGTGGGGATATGAACACTGAAGCTTTCTTT. It codes for CASRLGGGGDMNTEAFF.

The CDR3 DNA follows: TGTGCCAGCAGCCCCAACCGGAACAGCCGATTCGTACCAGCTTTCTTT. Translation gives CASSPNRNSRFVPAFF. The genes are TRBV7-8 and TRBJ1-1; D is unresolved. V was cut by 5 bases and J by 10 bases, with 26 bases left in between. CDR1 and CDR2 (germline): SGHVS, FQNEAQ. The CDR3 consists of 16 residues.

Here the CDR3 reads CASSWRPTGANVLTF. The CDR3 nucleotides read TGTGCCAGTAGCTGGCGGCCCACTGGGGCCAACGTCCTGACTTTC. The chain is built from TRBV19 and TRBJ2-6; D not resolved. The CDR3 totals 15 residues. The V gene's germline CDR1 is LNHDA and CDR2 SQIVND (reference sequence). V lost 6 bases and J 2 bases, leaving 11 bases between the germline ends.

The chain couples TRBV28 to TRBJ2-7; TRBD2 matches 9 bases. The V gene's germline CDR1 is MDHEN and CDR2 SYDVKM. With V trimmed by 5 bases and J by 3 bases, 5 bases remained unmatched. The CDR3 spans 14 residues. CDR3 amino acids: CASSTNSGSYEQYF. The CDR3 DNA follows: TGTGCCAGCAGTACAAATAGCGGGAGCTACGAGCAGTACTTC.

This clone appeared a few times. The chain couples TRBV5-1 to TRBJ2-1; TRBD2 matches at 8 bases. V lost 3 bases to trimming and J lost 5 bases; unmatched junction nucleotides: 1. Germline-derived CDR1 and CDR2 are SGHRS and YFSETQ. CDR3 length equals 13 residues. CDR3 nucleotides: TGCGCCAGCAGCTCCGGGAGGGACAATGAGCAGTTCTTC. Translating gives CASSSGRDNEQFF.

This chain connects TRBV28 to TRBJ1-4; TRBD1 might be the D (6 bases). The V end lost 3 bases, the J end lost 2 bases, and 10 bases lay between the germline ends. The CDR3 consists of 15 residues. Per the germline V gene, CDR1 is MDHEN and CDR2 is SYDVKM. The CDR3 spells CASSFVQGTNEKLFF. Written as DNA, the CDR3 is TGTGCCAGCAGTTTTGTCCAGGGGACTAATGAAAAACTGTTTTTT.

The V gene is TRBV18, the J gene TRBJ1-3, with 7 positions matching TRBD1. The CDR3 has 15 amino acids. Per the germline V gene, CDR1 is KGHSH and CDR2 is LQKENI. The V and J ends lost 6 bases and 6 bases, in that order; junction bases with no gene match: 11. CDR3 nucleotides: TGTGCCAGCTCCCCCGAGGACAGGAGAGTAAACACCATATATTTT. It yields the protein CASSPEDRRVNTIYF. Together with reference TRBV18 and TRBJ1-3, the CDR3 gives the full variable domain: NAGVMQNPRHLVRRRGQEARLRCSPMKGHSHVYWYRQLPEEGLKFMVYLQKENIIDESGMPKERFSAEFPKEGPSILRIQQVVRGDSAAYFCASSPEDRRVNTIYFGEGSWLTVV.

This clone was seen just once. The chain is built from TRBV14 and TRBJ2-5; D uncertain. Germline V lookup: CDR1 SGHDN, CDR2 FVKESK. CDR3 length equals 13 residues. The ends were cut back, 0 bases at V and 2 bases at J, with 4 bases in the middle. The CDR3 sequence: CASSQELQETQYF. CDR3 nucleotides: TGTGCCAGCAGCCAAGAACTTCAAGAGACCCAGTACTTC.

On this clone: Germline and junction disagree at one end, which may indicate a read error. The V and J genes are TRBV27 and TRBJ1-2; D call uncertain. The germline gives CDR1 MNHEY, CDR2 SMNVEV (reference sequence). CDR3 length: 13 amino acids. The CDR3 DNA sequence: TGTGCCAGTTCAGGAGGTCTCGGCTATGGCTACCCCTTC. Its protein product is CASSGGLGYGYPF.

V gene TRBV5-1 combines with J gene TRBJ2-7; 9 nucleotides align to TRBD2. The V gene's germline CDR1 is SGHRS and CDR2 YFSETQ. V shed 0 bases and J 2 bases; nucleotides not matched to a gene: 15. This CDR3 is 19 amino acids long. DNA for the CDR3: TGCGCCAGCAGCTTGGTGGGTAGTCTAGCGGGGCGGTTCACCTACGAGCAGTACTTC. As protein: CASSLVGSLAGRFTYEQYF.

This clone was recorded a few times. The chain is built from TRBV4-1 and TRBJ1-4; 12 bases are a match to TRBD1. The V segment lost 4 bases and the J segment 8 bases; nucleotides outside the gene matches: 5. This CDR3 has 15 residues. CDR1 and CDR2 from the germline V gene are MGHRA and YSYEKL. This CDR3 is CASSLTGTGGEKLFF. The DNA of the CDR3 is TGCGCCAGCAGCCTTACCGGGACAGGGGGCGAAAAACTGTTTTTT.

The chain has TRBV5-5 and TRBJ2-7; D not certain. V lost 4 bases, J lost 3 bases, and 17 bases lay in between. The V gene's germline CDR1 is SGHKS and CDR2 YYEKEE (reference sequence). This CDR3 spans 15 amino acids. This chain's CDR3 is CASSPWADTSYEQYF. The CDR3 DNA reads TGTGCCAGCAGCCCCTGGGCCGATACCAGCTACGAGCAGTACTTC.

The rearrangement joins TRBV19 to TRBJ2-1; 8 bases fit TRBD2. Germline loops: CDR1 LNHDA, CDR2 SQIVND (reference sequence). CDR3 length: 16 amino acids. The ends lost 5 bases at V and 0 bases at J; junction bases unmatched: 6. The CDR3 loop is CASSPGLEVSYNEQFF. CDR3 DNA: TGTGCCAGTAGTCCGGGACTAGAAGTCTCCTACAATGAGCAGTTCTTC.

The CDR3 loop reads CAWSVENNQPQHF. The CDR3 DNA follows: TGTGCCTGGAGTGTTGAGAACAATCAGCCCCAGCATTTT. The chain couples TRBV30 to TRBJ1-5; D is ambiguous. Germline CDR1 is GTSNPN and CDR2 is SVGIG (reference sequence). CDR3 length: 13 residues. V was trimmed by 0 bases and J by 3 bases, leaving 6 bases between them.

The chain links TRBV4-1 to TRBJ2-5, with 7 bases that match TRBD2. J gave up 2 bases and V 4 bases, and 13 bases lay outside the gene matches. The CDR3 runs 17 residues. From germline, CDR1 is MGHRA and CDR2 YSYEKL. This chain's CDR3 is CASSRRYPLAEQETQYF. The CDR3 region has the DNA TGCGCCAGCAGCCGCCGCTACCCGCTAGCGGAACAAGAGACCCAGTACTTC.

V is TRBV30 and J is TRBJ1-1; the D gene is possibly TRBD1 (5 bases). The CDR3 is 13 amino acids. CDR1 is GTSNPN, CDR2 SVGIG, per germline (reference sequence). Trimming took off 4 bases at V and 9 bases at J, with 18 bases between the two ends. CDR3 bases: TGTGCCTGGACAGGAGGGGCGGCCTGGAAAGCTTTCTTT. Amino acids: CAWTGGAAWKAFF.

The gene calls are TRBV15 and TRBJ2-1, with 11 bases lining up with TRBD2. The V segment lost 0 bases and the J segment 2 bases; nucleotides outside the gene matches: 3. The CDR3 runs 17 residues. CDR1 LNHNV and CDR2 YYDKDF come from the germline V gene (reference sequence). CDR3 protein: CATSRDGGLAAYNEQFF. The CDR3, as DNA: TGTGCCACCAGCAGAGATGGGGGACTAGCGGCCTACAATGAGCAGTTCTTC.

The J gene is TRBJ2-5, the V gene TRBV5-4, with D maybe TRBD1 (6 bases). This CDR3 spans 14 amino acids. Trimming shortened V by 0 bases and J by 7 bases, and 13 bases separated the two germline ends. In germline, CDR1 is SGHNT, CDR2 YYREEE (reference sequence). Written as DNA, the CDR3 is TGTGCCAGCAGCTTGGACAGGGTGAAAGGGACCCAGTACTTC. Its protein is CASSLDRVKGTQYF.